This T cell receptor (beta chain) was captured in a study of CD8 T cells in Susac syndrome. The wider study: Sequenced Susac syndrome patients included five or six with clinically active disease and 8 or 9 in remission. General observations from the study: The CD4+ T cell repertoires that were profiled in Susac syndrome showed no clonal expansion.

RNA in amounts of roughly 0.5 to 1 ug was reverse transcribed with random hexamers. TCRdb recomputed calls from the immunoSEQ multiplex PCR reads with MiXCR, one row per CDR3 protein. The table includes some 240,000 distinct CDR3 sequences, 90% to 97% detected once. Sequencing of TCR beta was carried out in blood CD8+ and CD4+ T cells. The diagnostic criteria for definite or probable disease, as recently defined, were met by the patients with Susac syndrome. For this clonotype: Its target is not known.

CDR1 and CDR2 (germline): MNHEY, SVGAGI. The CDR3 runs 15 residues. V was pared by 8 bases and J by 5 bases, with 18 bases between. This receptor was taken from a human donor with Susac syndrome. This chain joins TRBV6-5 and TRBJ2-2, with a weak D call TRBD2 (6 bases). Sequences were obtained from CD4+ T cells from PBMCs. The CDR3 here is CASRPRGLKTGELFF. CDR3 nucleotide sequence: TGTGCCAGCCGGCCACGCGGACTAAAGACCGGGGAGCTGTTTTTT.